Below are 5 T cell receptor beta chains sequenced from a single sample in a study of blood T cell repertoires in COVID-19. Repertoires were generated with immunoSEQ multiplex PCR, while TCRdb's copy carries only in-frame clones and drops some. The top ten clones hold less than 5.5% of a sample with 250,000 to 300,000 clones, around 80% of them seen once. Sequenced material: PBMCs or T cells enriched from blood (not recorded which). These receptors originate from a man aged 35-49 years who had been exposed to COVID-19.

The genes are TRBV27 and TRBJ2-2, with 7 bases fitting TRBD2. Looked up from germline, CDR1 is MNHEY and CDR2 is SMNVEV (reference sequence). The CDR3 length is 14 residues. Losses at the gene ends were 7 bases for V and 5 bases for J; bases not matched to a gene: 7. CDR3 nucleotides: TGTGCCAGCAATCCGGGGAGGGGAACCGGGGAGCTGTTTTTT. Translating gives CASNPGRGTGELFF.

The V call is TRBV5-1, the J call TRBJ1-4; D gene uncertain. Germline assignment: CDR1 SGHRS and CDR2 YFSETQ. The V end lost 5 bases, the J end lost 0 bases, and 5 bases lay between the germline ends. CDR3 length: 13 amino acids. The CDR3 region is CASRGATNEKLFF. Here the CDR3 DNA reads TGCGCCAGCAGGGGAGCAACTAATGAAAAACTGTTTTTT.

This chain connects TRBV10-1 to TRBJ2-1; D is possibly TRBD2 (6 bases). There are 17 residues in the CDR3. V lost 3 bases, J lost 0 bases, and 15 bases lay in between. The germline CDR1 and CDR2 sequences are WNHNN and SYGVQD (reference sequence). The CDR3 sequence is CASSDFGGTDSYNEQFF. For the CDR3, the DNA is TGCGCCAGCAGTGACTTTGGCGGGACCGACTCCTACAATGAGCAGTTCTTC.

The V gene is TRBV14, the J gene TRBJ2-7; 14 bases line up with TRBD2. From germline, CDR1 is SGHDN and CDR2 FVKESK. Trimming at V came to 3 bases and at J to 1 base, leaving 14 bases not matched to a gene. This CDR3 spans 20 amino acids. DNA of the CDR3: TGTGCCAGCAGCCACGGAACCGGGACTAGCGGGAGAGTAGGGTCCTACGAGCAGTACTTC. It is translated as CASSHGTGTSGRVGSYEQYF.

This clone was observed once. This chain connects TRBV19 to TRBJ2-1, with 7 bases lining up with TRBD1. Germline values: CDR1 LNHDA, CDR2 SQIVND (reference sequence). The CDR3 has 12 residues. The junction had 3 bases not matched to a gene; V was cut back by 4 bases and J by 9 bases. CDR3 protein: CASSNNRGEQFF. For the CDR3, the DNA is TGTGCCAGTAGTAACAACAGGGGTGAGCAGTTCTTC. The whole variable domain, remainder taken from reference TRBV19 and TRBJ2-1, is DGGITQSPKYLFRKEGQNVTLSCEQNLNHDAMYWYRQDPGQGLRLIYYSQIVNDFQKGDIAEGYSVSREKKESFPLTVTSAQKNPTAFYLCASSNNRGEQFFGPGTRLTVL.